A selection of T cell receptor beta chains follows, all from one sample in a study of blood T cell repertoires in COVID-19. Sequencing used immunoSEQ multiplex PCR; TCRdb keeps in-frame clones, though not all of them. The repertoire includes 35,000 to 40,000 clones, roughly 80% of them detected once, and approximately 25% sits in the top ten. Sequences were obtained from peripheral blood. The origin of the receptors is a human donor with acute or convalescent COVID-19. The donor label of this sample is uncertain. CDR3s include the opening cysteine and the closing phenylalanine or tryptophan. Fields, in order: CDR3 length, D gene, J gene, V gene, clone size, CDR3 DNA, CDR3 protein. The D gene is left open where the match is weak. Rows give clone size only sometimes, using once, few, many, or a class for an expanded clone.

>15|TRBD1|TRBJ1-5|TRBV7-8|once
TGTGCCAGCAGCCTATTACAGGGGGGCAATCAGCCCCAGCATTTT
CASSLLQGGNQPQHF
>14|.|TRBJ1-5|TRBV27|.
TGTGCCAGCAGTTTTAGGGGTGACGGACAGCCCCAGCATTTT
CASSFRGDGQPQHF
>15|.|TRBJ1-5|TRBV5-5|.
TGTGCCAGCAGCCCTACAGGCCCCGGCAATCAGCCCCAGCATTTT
CASSPTGPGNQPQHF
>13|.|TRBJ2-5|TRBV5-1|.
TGCGCCAGCAGCTCGCAGACAAGAGAGACCCAGTACTTC
CASSSQTRETQYF
>16|TRBD1|TRBJ1-6|TRBV19|.
TGTGCCAGTAGTATAGTTGGACAGGGCCTAAATTCACCCCTCCACTTT
CASSIVGQGLNSPLHF
>11|.|TRBJ2-7|TRBV7-8|.
TGTGCCAGCAGCCCCGTATACGAGCAGTACTTC
CASSPVYEQYF
>12|TRBD1|TRBJ2-1|TRBV5-4|.
TGTGCCAGCAGCTTGGAGGGGGCGCGGCCGTTCTTC
CASSLEGARPFF
>14|.|TRBJ1-4|TRBV28|few
TGTGCCAGCAGTTTAATCGGGGTCGGGGAAAAACTGTTTTTT
CASSLIGVGEKLFF
>16|.|TRBJ2-7|TRBV18|.
TGTGCCAGCTCACAGAGACTATCAGGGGCAACCTACGAGCAGTACTTC
CASSQRLSGATYEQYF
>16|TRBD2|TRBJ2-3|TRBV7-8|.
TGTGCCAGCAGCCAGCGGGGACTAGCGGACACAGATACGCAGTATTTT
CASSQRGLADTDTQYF
>12|TRBD1|TRBJ1-1|TRBV19|.
TGTGCCACGAGGGACAGGAACACTGAAGCTTTCTTT
CATRDRNTEAFF
>19|TRBD2|TRBJ2-1|TRBV3-1/TRBV3-2|.
TGTGCCAGCAGCCAAGGATGGACTAGCGGGAGAGGAACCTACAATGAGCAGTTCTTC
CASSQGWTSGRGTYNEQFF
>14|TRBD1|TRBJ2-4|TRBV7-9|.
TGTGCCAGCAGGAGGGGGCAGGGGGCAAACATTCAGTACTTC
CASRRGQGANIQYF
>15|TRBD1|TRBJ2-7|TRBV7-9|.
TGTGCCAGCACTACCACAGGGACAGGGTTCTACGAGCAGTACTTC
CASTTTGTGFYEQYF
>17|TRBD2|TRBJ2-3|TRBV5-1|.
TGCGCCAGCAGCTTCCAACAGAGCGGGAGAAAAGGAGATACGCAGTATTTT
CASSFQQSGRKGDTQYF
>14|.|TRBJ1-2|TRBV12-5|few
TGTGCTAGTGGTTTGGATACGGGGGACTATGGCTACACCTTC
CASGLDTGDYGYTF
>14|TRBD1|TRBJ1-6|TRBV27|once
TGTGCCAGCAGCTCAGGGGGCCCCAATTCACCCCTCCACTTT
CASSSGGPNSPLHF
>11|.|TRBJ2-4|TRBV21-1|.
TGTGCCAGCAGCAAAGTCGACATTCAGTACTTC
CASSKVDIQYF
>17|.|TRBJ1-6|TRBV9|.
TGTGCCAGCAGCGTTGGCTCCGGGAGCTCCTATAATTCACCCCTCCACTTT
CASSVGSGSSYNSPLHF
>15|TRBD2|TRBJ2-1|TRBV19|.
TGTGCCAGTAGTATAGTAGCGGGAACCTACAATGAGCAGTTCTTC
CASSIVAGTYNEQFF
>15|TRBD2|TRBJ2-3|TRBV29-1|.
TGCAGCGCCTTTGGACTAGCGGGAAGCACAGATACGCAGTATTTT
CSAFGLAGSTDTQYF
>15|TRBD1|TRBJ2-7|TRBV5-4|.
TGTGCCAGCAGCCCATCCGGGACAGGGGGCTACGAGCAGTACTTC
CASSPSGTGGYEQYF
>13|.|TRBJ1-1|TRBV24-1|once
TGTGCCACCAGTGACCCCACTAGGGAGGTAACATTCTTT
CATSDPTREVTFF
>15|.|TRBJ1-1|TRBV6-7|.
TGTGCCAGCAGTTACTCGAAGGACACTAACACTGAAGCTTTCTTT
CASSYSKDTNTEAFF
>17|.|TRBJ1-5|TRBV7-8|.
TGTGCCAGCAGCTTAGTTGGGACACCCGGATTCAATCAGCCCCAGCATTTT
CASSLVGTPGFNQPQHF
>13|.|TRBJ2-7|TRBV4-1|.
TGCGCCAGCAGCCAAGGCCTAAACTACGAGCAGTACTTC
CASSQGLNYEQYF
>14|TRBD1|TRBJ1-5|TRBV2|.
TGTGCCAGCAGTCTGGGACAGTTCAATCAGCCCCAGCATTTT
CASSLGQFNQPQHF
>15|TRBD1|TRBJ2-1|TRBV15|once
TGTGCCACCAGCAGGGGGGGACAGGGTATGAATGAGCAGTTCTTC
CATSRGGQGMNEQFF
>11|.|TRBJ2-7|TRBV11-2|.
TGTGCCAGCAGCTCTTACTACGAGCAGTACTTC
CASSSYYEQYF
>15|TRBD2|TRBJ2-3|TRBV7-3|.
TGTGCCAGCAGCCTTAGCGGGGGGAGCACAGATACGCAGTATTTT
CASSLSGGSTDTQYF
>15|TRBD1|TRBJ2-7|TRBV10-2|few
TGCGCCAGCAGTGAGTCCAGGGGGACCCCCTACGAGCAGTACTTC
CASSESRGTPYEQYF
>14|TRBD1|TRBJ1-6|TRBV5-4|.
TGTGCCAGCAGCCATGACAGGGGGAATTCACCCCTCCACTTT
CASSHDRGNSPLHF
>14|.|TRBJ1-2|TRBV7-2|.
TGTGCCAGCAGCCCGCGGGGTGAGGAGTATGGCTACACCTTC
CASSPRGEEYGYTF
>14|TRBD2|TRBJ2-5|TRBV5-1|.
TGCGCCAGCAGCTTAACTAGCGCCCAAGAGACCCAGTACTTC
CASSLTSAQETQYF
>10|.|TRBJ2-1|TRBV20-1|few
TGCATTCCAGGGGGGAATGAGCAGTTCTTC
CIPGGNEQFF
>11|.|TRBJ2-5|TRBV29-1|.
TGCAGCGTTGGACTAGTCGAGACCCAGTACTTC
CSVGLVETQYF
>13|.|TRBJ1-1|TRBV30|.
TGTGCCTGGAGTGTGGAGAGACAGAGTGAAGCTTTCTTT
CAWSVERQSEAFF
>15|TRBD1|TRBJ2-7|TRBV20-1|.
TGCAGTGCTAGTCGTGGTCGGGGACAGGGTTACGAGCAGTACTTC
CSASRGRGQGYEQYF
>14|TRBD1|TRBJ1-6|TRBV30|.
TGTGCCTGGAGTAGCCGACAGGGGAATTCACCCCTCCACTTT
CAWSSRQGNSPLHF
>16|.|TRBJ1-6|TRBV5-4|few
TGTGCCAGCAGCTCGGGACATTCTAAAGGGTATTCACCCCTCCACTTT
CASSSGHSKGYSPLHF
>14|.|TRBJ1-1|TRBV9|.
TGTGCCAGCAGCGGAGACCAGGGTAGCACTGAAGCTTTCTTT
CASSGDQGSTEAFF
>13|.|TRBJ1-5|TRBV18|.
TGTGCCAGCTCACCCCGACAGGATCAGCCCCAGCATTTT
CASSPRQDQPQHF
>16|.|TRBJ1-3|TRBV7-9|.
TGTGCCAGCAGCCCCCGGTCCACAGGTGGAGGAAACACCATATATTTT
CASSPRSTGGGNTIYF
>14|TRBD1|TRBJ2-7|TRBV7-2|.
TGTGCCAGCAGGGAGTCAGGGGGTCCCTACGAGCAGTACTTC
CASRESGGPYEQYF
>13|.|TRBJ2-7|TRBV5-1|.
TGCGCCAGCAGCTTCTACGCTTCCTACGAGCAGTACTTC
CASSFYASYEQYF